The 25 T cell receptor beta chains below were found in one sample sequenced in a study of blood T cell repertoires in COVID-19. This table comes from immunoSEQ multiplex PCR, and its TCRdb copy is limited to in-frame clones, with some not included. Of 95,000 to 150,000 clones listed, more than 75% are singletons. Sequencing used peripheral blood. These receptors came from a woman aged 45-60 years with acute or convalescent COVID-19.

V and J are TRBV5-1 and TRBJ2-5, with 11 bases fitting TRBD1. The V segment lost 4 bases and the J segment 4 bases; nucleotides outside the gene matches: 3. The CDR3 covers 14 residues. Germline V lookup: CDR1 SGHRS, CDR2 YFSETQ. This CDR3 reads CASSRTGGGETQYF. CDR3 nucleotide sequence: TGCGCCAGCAGCCGGACAGGGGGCGGAGAGACCCAGTACTTC.

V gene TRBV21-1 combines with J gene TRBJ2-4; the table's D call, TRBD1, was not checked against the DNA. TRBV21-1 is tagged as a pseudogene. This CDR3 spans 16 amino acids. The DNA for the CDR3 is TGTGCCAGCAGCAAACGACGGACAGGAGCAAAAAACATTCAGTACTTC. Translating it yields CASSKRRTGAKNIQYF.

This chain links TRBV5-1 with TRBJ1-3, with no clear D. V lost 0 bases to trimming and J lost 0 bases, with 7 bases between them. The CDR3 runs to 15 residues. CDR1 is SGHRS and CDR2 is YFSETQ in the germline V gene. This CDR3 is CASSLGANSGNTIYF. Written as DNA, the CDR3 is TGCGCCAGCAGCTTGGGGGCAAACTCTGGAAACACCATATATTTT.

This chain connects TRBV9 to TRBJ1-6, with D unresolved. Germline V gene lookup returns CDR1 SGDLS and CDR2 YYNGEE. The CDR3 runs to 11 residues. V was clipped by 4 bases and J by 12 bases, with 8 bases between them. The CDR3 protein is CASSTRGPLHF. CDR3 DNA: TGTGCCAGCAGCACACGAGGACCCCTCCACTTT.

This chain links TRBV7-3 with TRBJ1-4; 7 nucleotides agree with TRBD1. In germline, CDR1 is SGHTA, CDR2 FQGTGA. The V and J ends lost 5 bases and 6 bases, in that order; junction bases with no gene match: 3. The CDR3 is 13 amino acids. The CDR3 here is CASSTGTDEKLFF. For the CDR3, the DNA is TGTGCCAGCAGCACCGGGACAGATGAAAAACTGTTTTTT.

The CDR3 loop reads CASSLGVHRATEAFF. The CDR3 nucleotides read TGTGCCAGCAGCTTAGGTGTCCACAGGGCCACTGAAGCTTTCTTT. The genes are TRBV7-2 and TRBJ1-1; weak D call: TRBD1 (6 bases). The CDR3 runs to 15 residues. Germline V lookup: CDR1 SGHTA, CDR2 FQGNSA. Trimming left V 1 base short and J 4 bases short, with 13 bases between.

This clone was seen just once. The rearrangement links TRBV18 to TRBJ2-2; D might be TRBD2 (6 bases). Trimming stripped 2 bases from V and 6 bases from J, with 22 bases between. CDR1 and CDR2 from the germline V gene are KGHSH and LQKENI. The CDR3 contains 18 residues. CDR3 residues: CASSPRRGGAEGPGELFF. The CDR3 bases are TGTGCCAGCTCACCAAGAAGAGGAGGAGCGGAGGGTCCCGGGGAGCTGTTTTTT.

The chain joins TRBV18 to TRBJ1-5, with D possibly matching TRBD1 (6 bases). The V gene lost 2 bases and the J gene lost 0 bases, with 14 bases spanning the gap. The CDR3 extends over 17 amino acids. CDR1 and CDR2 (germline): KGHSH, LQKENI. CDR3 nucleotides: TGTGCCAGCTCACCAACTGGGGGCCAGACTAGCAATCAGCCCCAGCATTTT. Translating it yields CASSPTGGQTSNQPQHF.

This CDR3 is CAFTAGNNSPLHF. As DNA, the CDR3 is TGTGCCTTTACCGCAGGGAATAATTCACCCCTCCACTTT. The J gene is TRBJ1-6, the V gene TRBV30; TRBD1 might be the D (5 bases). Germline CDR1 GTSNPN, CDR2 SVGIG (reference sequence). There are 13 residues in the CDR3. The V and J ends lost 7 bases and 5 bases respectively, with 12 bases between them. The full variable domain, completed using reference TRBV30 and TRBJ1-6, is SQTIHQWPATLVQPVGSPLSLECTVEGTSNPNLYWYRQAAGRGLQLLFYSVGIGQISSEVPQNLSASRPQDRQFILSSKKLLLSDSGFYLCAFTAGNNSPLHFGNGTRLTVT.

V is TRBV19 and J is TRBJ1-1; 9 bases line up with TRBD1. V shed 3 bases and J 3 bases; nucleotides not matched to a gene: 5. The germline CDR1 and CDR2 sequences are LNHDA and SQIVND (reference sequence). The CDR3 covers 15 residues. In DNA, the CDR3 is TGTGCCAGTAGTATGAGGGGGGACAGGGACACTGAAGCTTTCTTT. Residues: CASSMRGDRDTEAFF.

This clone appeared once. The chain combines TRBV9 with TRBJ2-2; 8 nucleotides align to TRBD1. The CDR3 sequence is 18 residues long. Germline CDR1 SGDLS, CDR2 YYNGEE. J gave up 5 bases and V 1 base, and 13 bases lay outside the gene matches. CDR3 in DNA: TGTGCCAGCAGCGTAAGGGACAGGAGGGGATATCTTACCGGGGAGCTGTTTTTT. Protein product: CASSVRDRRGYLTGELFF.

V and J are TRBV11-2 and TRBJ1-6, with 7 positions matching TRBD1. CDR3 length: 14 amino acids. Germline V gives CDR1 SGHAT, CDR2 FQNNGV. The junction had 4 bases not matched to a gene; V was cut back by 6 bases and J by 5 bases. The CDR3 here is CASSDRADNSPLHF. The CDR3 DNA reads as TGTGCCAGCAGTGACAGGGCAGATAATTCACCCCTCCACTTT.

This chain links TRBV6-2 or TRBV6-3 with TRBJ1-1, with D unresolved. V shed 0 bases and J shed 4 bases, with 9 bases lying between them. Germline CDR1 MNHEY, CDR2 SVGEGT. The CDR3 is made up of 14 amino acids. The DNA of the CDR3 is TGTGCCAGCAGTTACTCAGAGGGATTCACTGAAGCTTTCTTT. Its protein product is CASSYSEGFTEAFF.

In DNA, the CDR3 is TGTGCCAGCTCACCAGGACTTTCCGGGGGTGCCTCCTACGAGCAGTACTTC. Translation gives CASSPGLSGGASYEQYF. The chain links TRBV18 to TRBJ2-7; TRBD2 might be the D (6 bases). The germline V gene encodes CDR1 KGHSH and CDR2 LQKENI. This CDR3 has 17 amino acids. V lost 2 bases and J 0 bases, leaving 17 bases between the germline ends.

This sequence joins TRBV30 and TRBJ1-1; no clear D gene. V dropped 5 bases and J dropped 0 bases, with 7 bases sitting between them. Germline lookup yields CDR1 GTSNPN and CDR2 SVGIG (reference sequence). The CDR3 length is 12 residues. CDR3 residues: CAWAGMNTEAFF. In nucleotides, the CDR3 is TGTGCCTGGGCCGGGATGAACACTGAAGCTTTCTTT.

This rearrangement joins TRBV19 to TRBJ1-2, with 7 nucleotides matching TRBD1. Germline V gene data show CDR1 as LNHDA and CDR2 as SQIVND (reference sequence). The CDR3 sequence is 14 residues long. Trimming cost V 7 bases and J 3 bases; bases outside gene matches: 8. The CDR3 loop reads CASNPTGADYGYTF. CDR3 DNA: TGTGCCAGTAACCCTACAGGGGCAGACTATGGCTACACCTTC.

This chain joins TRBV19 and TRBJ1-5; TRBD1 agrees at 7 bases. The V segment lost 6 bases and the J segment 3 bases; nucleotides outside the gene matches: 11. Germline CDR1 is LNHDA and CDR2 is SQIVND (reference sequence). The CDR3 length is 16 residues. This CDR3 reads CASSLFGGQSNQPQHF. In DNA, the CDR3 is TGTGCCAGTAGCCTATTCGGGGGACAGTCCAATCAGCCCCAGCATTTT.

The CDR3 sequence is CASSPFVSGQGAFEAFF. CDR3 nucleotide sequence: TGTGCCAGCTCACCCTTCGTTAGTGGACAGGGCGCCTTTGAAGCTTTCTTT. This chain connects TRBV18 to TRBJ1-1, with TRBD1 matching 8 bases. Trimming at V came to 3 bases and at J to 7 bases, leaving 16 bases not matched to a gene. Germline V gives CDR1 KGHSH, CDR2 LQKENI. The CDR3 is 17 amino acids.

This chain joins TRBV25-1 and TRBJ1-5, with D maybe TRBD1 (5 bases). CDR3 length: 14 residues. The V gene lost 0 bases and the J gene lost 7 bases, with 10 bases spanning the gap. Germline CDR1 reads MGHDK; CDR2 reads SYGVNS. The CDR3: CASSEYRDEQPQHF. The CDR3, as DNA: TGTGCCAGCAGTGAATACAGGGATGAACAGCCCCAGCATTTT.

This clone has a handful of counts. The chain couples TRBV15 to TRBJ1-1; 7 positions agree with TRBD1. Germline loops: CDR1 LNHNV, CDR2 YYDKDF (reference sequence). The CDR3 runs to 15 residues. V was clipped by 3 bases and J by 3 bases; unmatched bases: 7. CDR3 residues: CATSREGAEYTEAFF. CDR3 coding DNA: TGTGCCACCAGCAGGGAGGGGGCCGAGTACACTGAAGCTTTCTTT.

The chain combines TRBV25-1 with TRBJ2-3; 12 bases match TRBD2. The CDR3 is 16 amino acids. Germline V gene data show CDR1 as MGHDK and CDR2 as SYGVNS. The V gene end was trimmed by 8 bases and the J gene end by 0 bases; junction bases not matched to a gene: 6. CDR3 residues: CASASTSGGSTDTQYF. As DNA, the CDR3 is TGTGCCAGCGCATCGACTAGCGGGGGTAGCACAGATACGCAGTATTTT.

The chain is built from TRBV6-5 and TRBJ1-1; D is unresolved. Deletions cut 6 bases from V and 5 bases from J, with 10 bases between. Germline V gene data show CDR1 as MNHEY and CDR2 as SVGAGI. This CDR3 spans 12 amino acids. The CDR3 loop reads CASSPPRTEAFF. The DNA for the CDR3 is TGTGCCAGCAGCCCCCCGAGGACTGAAGCTTTCTTT.

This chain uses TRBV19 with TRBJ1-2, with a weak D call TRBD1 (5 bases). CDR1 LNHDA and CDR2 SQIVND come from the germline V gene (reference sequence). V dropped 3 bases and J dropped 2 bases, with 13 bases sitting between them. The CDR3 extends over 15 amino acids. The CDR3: CASSILGKGNYGYTF. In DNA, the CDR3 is TGTGCCAGTAGTATCTTAGGGAAGGGGAACTATGGCTACACCTTC.

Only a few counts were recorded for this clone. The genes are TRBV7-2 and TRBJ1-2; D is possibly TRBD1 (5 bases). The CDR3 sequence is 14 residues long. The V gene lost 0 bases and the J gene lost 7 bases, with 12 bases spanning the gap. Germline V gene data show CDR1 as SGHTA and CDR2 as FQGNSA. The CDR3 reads CASSLAMGEGGYTF. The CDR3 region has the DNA TGTGCCAGCAGCTTAGCGATGGGGGAGGGTGGCTACACCTTC. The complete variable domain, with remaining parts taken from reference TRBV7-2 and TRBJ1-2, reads GAGVSQSPSNKVTEKGKDVELRCDPISGHTALYWYRQSLGQGLEFLIYFQGNSAPDKSGLPSDRFSAERTGGSVSTLTIQRTQQEDSAVYLCASSLAMGEGGYTFGSGTRLTVV.

The CDR3 region is CASSKRPRDRDNYGYTF. The DNA for the CDR3 is TGTGCCAGCAGCAAACGGCCCAGGGACAGGGACAACTATGGCTACACCTTC. This chain connects TRBV21-1 to TRBJ1-2; the D segment call TRBD1 is taken from the table without a DNA check. TRBV21-1 is termed a pseudogene. This CDR3 is 17 amino acids long.